Below are 31 T cell receptor beta chains sequenced from a single sample in a study of CD8+ T cells in alopecia areata. Isolated RNA was reverse transcribed into cDNA used as the sequencing template. Generated by immunoSEQ multiplex PCR, the TCRdb table keeps only in-frame clones and is missing some. The table has 70,000 to 95,000 clones, roughly 51% seen once. Material for sequencing was NKG2D-high CD8+ T cells sorted from blood. These receptors were obtained from a human donor with alopecia areata.

V and J are TRBV27 and TRBJ1-1, with D hard to call. Deletions cut 0 bases from V and 4 bases from J, with 6 bases between. The CDR3 sequence is 13 residues long. In germline, CDR1 is MNHEY, CDR2 SMNVEV (reference sequence). The CDR3 DNA follows: TGTGCCAGCAGTTTATCTGACATCACTGAAGCTTTCTTT. Translating it yields CASSLSDITEAFF.

The J gene is TRBJ2-7, the V gene TRBV29-1; D is unresolved. Germline V gene sequence: CDR1 SQVTM, CDR2 ANQGSEA. The V end was cut by 5 bases, the J end by 6 bases, with 11 bases between. This CDR3 has 11 residues. The CDR3, as DNA: TGCAGCGTTTGGGCAGTCGGCGAGCAGTACTTC. Its translation: CSVWAVGEQYF.

V gene TRBV5-1 combines with J gene TRBJ2-2; D unresolved. The CDR3 consists of 12 residues. CDR1 is SGHRS and CDR2 is YFSETQ in the germline V gene. V lost 6 bases and J 4 bases, leaving 7 bases between the germline ends. CDR3 sequence: CASTLGTGELFF. CDR3 sequence (DNA): TGCGCCAGCACCCTGGGCACCGGGGAGCTGTTTTTT.

V is TRBV5-4 and J is TRBJ2-4, with D unclear. The CDR3 spans 11 residues. The germline V gene has CDR1 SGHNT and CDR2 YYREEE (reference sequence). V lost 0 bases to trimming and J lost 6 bases, with 1 base between them. CDR3 in DNA: TGTGCCAGCAGCTTGGGAAACATTCAGTACTTC. It yields the protein CASSLGNIQYF.

The chain employs TRBV28 and TRBJ2-7; 11 bases are shared with TRBD1. J was trimmed by 5 bases and V by 5 bases; bases with no gene match: 8. This CDR3 is 15 amino acids long. The germline V gene has CDR1 MDHEN and CDR2 SYDVKM. The CDR3 coding sequence is TGTGCCAGCAGTCCCAGGACAGGGGGCAACCACGAGCAGTACTTC. It translates to CASSPRTGGNHEQYF. The whole variable domain, filled in from reference TRBV28 and TRBJ2-7, reads DVKVTQSSRYLVKRTGEKVFLECVQDMDHENMFWYRQDPGLGLRLIYFSYDVKMKEKGDIPEGYSVSREKKERFSLILESASTNQTSMYLCASSPRTGGNHEQYFGPGTRLTVT.

This clone was counted only a few times. The chain combines TRBV29-1 with TRBJ2-7; D gene unclear. CDR3 size: 12 residues. Germline CDR1 is SQVTM and CDR2 is ANQGSEA. The germline V and J ends were trimmed by 4 bases and 3 bases, with 10 bases remaining between them. The CDR3 DNA follows: TGCAGCGTTGCCGGATACCGCTACGAGCAGTACTTC. As protein: CSVAGYRYEQYF.

Here the CDR3 DNA reads TGTGCCAGCAGTGAAGGGTTGAACACTGAAGCTTTCTTT. Amino acid sequence: CASSEGLNTEAFF. The rearrangement uses TRBV2 and TRBJ1-1; D gene ambiguous. The CDR3 has 13 residues. Germline lookup yields CDR1 SNHLY and CDR2 FYNNEI. V lost 1 base, J lost 0 bases, and 3 bases lay in between.

The V and J genes are TRBV9 and TRBJ2-1; 7 nucleotides agree with TRBD2. Trimming took 3 bases from V and 0 from J; bases not matched to a gene: 6. The CDR3 length is 16 residues. CDR1 is SGDLS and CDR2 is YYNGEE in the germline V gene. The CDR3 region has the DNA TGTGCCAGCAGCGCCCCTGGGGGGGGCTCCTACAATGAGCAGTTCTTC. Translating gives CASSAPGGGSYNEQFF.

V and J are TRBV9 and TRBJ1-1; D gene unclear. Germline-derived CDR1 and CDR2 are SGDLS and YYNGEE. This CDR3 is 14 amino acids long. The V end lost 2 bases, the J end lost 1 base, and 9 bases lay between the germline ends. The CDR3 loop is CASSVPTANTEAFF. DNA of the CDR3: TGTGCCAGCAGCGTCCCGACCGCGAACACTGAAGCTTTCTTT.

This clone was recorded a few times. This sequence joins TRBV28 and TRBJ2-1; 8 bases line up with TRBD1. This CDR3 region has 16 residues. Germline trimming cut 4 bases from V and 5 bases from J; bases unmatched to any gene: 10. Germline CDR1 reads MDHEN; CDR2 reads SYDVKM. In DNA form, the CDR3 reads TGTGCCAGCAGTTCGCTTTCCGGGACAGGAGACAATGAGCAGTTCTTC. The encoded protein is CASSSLSGTGDNEQFF.

This clone showed up just a few times. The chain joins TRBV29-1 to TRBJ2-7; D unclear. Germline values: CDR1 SQVTM, CDR2 ANQGSEA. The CDR3 sequence is 13 residues long. V was cut by 1 base and J by 0 bases, with 7 bases left in between. In DNA form, the CDR3 reads TGCAGCGTTGAAGGTCTTAGCTCCTACGAGCAGTACTTC. The encoded protein is CSVEGLSSYEQYF.

The V gene is TRBV9, the J gene TRBJ2-3; TRBD1 matches at 10 bases. Germline V gene data show CDR1 as SGDLS and CDR2 as YYNGEE. This CDR3 comprises 16 residues. J lost 1 base, V lost 4 bases, and 6 bases had no gene match. The CDR3 coding sequence is TGTGCCAGCAGCCCCGCCGGGACAGGGGGCACAGATACGCAGTATTTT. Translated, it gives CASSPAGTGGTDTQYF.

The chain carries TRBV25-1 and TRBJ2-2, with D hard to call. This CDR3 spans 11 amino acids. CDR1 and CDR2 from the germline V gene are MGHDK and SYGVNS. With 6 bases removed from V and 7 bases from J, the gap between germline ends came to 6 bases. This CDR3 is CASSGGGELFF. The CDR3 DNA sequence: TGTGCCAGCAGCGGTGGCGGGGAGCTGTTTTTT.

The chain combines TRBV6-1 with TRBJ2-5; D perhaps matches TRBD1 (6 bases). Germline CDR1 MNHNS, CDR2 SASEGT. The CDR3 is 15 residues long. Trimming stripped 11 bases from V and 2 bases from J, with 21 bases between. The CDR3 region has the DNA TGTGCCTCAGGCGGCCGATGGACAGTACAAGAGACCCAGTACTTC. Its protein is CASGGRWTVQETQYF.

V usage is TRBV29-1 and J usage is TRBJ2-1; D gene unclear. Germline values: CDR1 SQVTM, CDR2 ANQGSEA. The CDR3 loop spans 11 amino acids. Trimming pared 2 bases from V and 5 bases from J, leaving 4 bases between. The CDR3, as DNA: TGCAGCGTTGAATGGGACAATGAGCAGTTCTTC. As protein: CSVEWDNEQFF.

The V and J genes are TRBV5-1 and TRBJ2-2; 10 bases agree with TRBD2. The CDR3 sequence is 15 residues long. V shed 5 bases and J 6 bases; nucleotides not matched to a gene: 7. Germline lookup yields CDR1 SGHRS and CDR2 YFSETQ. This chain's CDR3 is CASRLTSGDPGELFF. Written as DNA, the CDR3 is TGCGCCAGCAGGTTAACTAGCGGGGATCCCGGGGAGCTGTTTTTT. The complete variable domain, with remaining parts taken from reference TRBV5-1 and TRBJ2-2, reads KAGVTQTPRYLIKTRGQQVTLSCSPISGHRSVSWYQQTPGQGLQFLFEYFSETQRNKGNFPGRFSGRQFSNSRSEMNVSTLELGDSALYLCASRLTSGDPGELFFGEGSRLTVL.

V usage is TRBV10-3 and J usage is TRBJ2-3; TRBD1 matches at 7 bases. Trimming cost V 6 bases and J 0 bases; bases outside gene matches: 6. From germline, CDR1 is ENHRY and CDR2 SYGVKD. This CDR3 has 15 residues. The CDR3 sequence: CAISARDSSTDTQYF. Here the CDR3 DNA reads TGTGCCATCAGCGCCCGGGACAGTAGCACAGATACGCAGTATTTT.

This clone was recorded once. The chain uses TRBV27 and TRBJ2-7; 9 bases are shared with TRBD1. V dropped 7 bases and J dropped 5; count of bases not matched to a gene: 6. This CDR3 is built from 13 residues. CDR1 MNHEY and CDR2 SMNVEV come from the germline V gene (reference sequence). CDR3 in DNA: TGTGCCAGCATTGGGACAGGGTTGCACGAGCAGTACTTC. Amino acids: CASIGTGLHEQYF.

J is TRBJ2-7 and V is TRBV30; no clear D. Germline V gene data show CDR1 as GTSNPN and CDR2 as SVGIG (reference sequence). V lost 5 bases and J lost 0, with 8 bases in between. CDR3 length equals 12 residues. CDR3 bases: TGTGCCTGGGGTCAAGACTCCTACGAGCAGTACTTC. Its translation is CAWGQDSYEQYF.

The chain has TRBV2 and TRBJ2-3, with 7 positions matching TRBD2. The V and J ends lost 2 bases and 1 base, in that order; junction bases with no gene match: 3. The CDR3 is made up of 15 amino acids. Germline lookup yields CDR1 SNHLY and CDR2 FYNNEI. Here the CDR3 DNA reads TGTGCCAGCAGTGAACTGAGCGGGGGCACAGATACGCAGTATTTT. Its protein product is CASSELSGGTDTQYF.

This clone was counted a few times. V and J are TRBV9 and TRBJ2-1; D uncertain. Per the germline V gene, CDR1 is SGDLS and CDR2 is YYNGEE. V lost 4 bases and J lost 5, with 13 bases in between. The CDR3 loop spans 14 amino acids. The CDR3 DNA follows: TGTGCCAGCAGCTCTTCGACGAGAGACAATGAGCAGTTCTTC. It yields the protein CASSSSTRDNEQFF.

The chain links TRBV9 to TRBJ2-7, with 7 bases matching TRBD1. There are 14 residues in the CDR3. Per germline, CDR1 SGDLS and CDR2 YYNGEE. The trim removed 0 bases at V and 5 bases at J, leaving 5 bases unmatched. The CDR3 reads CASSVEQGPHEQYF. The CDR3 nucleotides are TGTGCCAGCAGCGTAGAACAGGGGCCCCACGAGCAGTACTTC.

J is TRBJ2-7 and V is TRBV12-5; TRBD1 aligns across 10 bases. This CDR3 has 14 residues. Germline V lookup: CDR1 LGHNT, CDR2 FRNRAP. With V trimmed by 7 bases and J by 2 bases, 5 bases remained unmatched. CDR3: CASAGTGATYEQYF. The CDR3 DNA reads as TGTGCTAGTGCCGGGACAGGGGCGACCTACGAGCAGTACTTC.

This chain's CDR3 is CASSSHPGQKQETQYF. CDR3 sequence (DNA): TGCGCCAGCAGCTCCCACCCGGGACAGAAACAAGAGACCCAGTACTTC. The chain combines TRBV5-1 with TRBJ2-5; TRBD1 matches 7 bases. With 3 bases clipped from V and 2 bases from J, the junction kept 10 bases outside the gene matches. The germline gives CDR1 SGHRS, CDR2 YFSETQ. This CDR3 is built from 16 residues.

This clone came up a few times. V is TRBV29-1 and J is TRBJ2-3, with 7 bases that match TRBD2. The CDR3 is 12 residues long. Germline V CDR1 and CDR2: SQVTM, ANQGSEA. V was clipped by 3 bases and J by 6 bases; unmatched bases: 3. In DNA form, the CDR3 reads TGCAGCGTTGATACTAGCGCCGATACGCAGTATTTT. Protein product: CSVDTSADTQYF.

This clone was observed a handful of times. CDR3 sequence reads: CASSVGAGQAGNEQFF. The CDR3 nucleotides are TGTGCCAGCAGCGTAGGAGCGGGCCAAGCCGGAAATGAGCAGTTCTTC. The chain employs TRBV9 and TRBJ2-1; D perhaps matches TRBD2 (6 bases). The CDR3 consists of 16 residues. The V gene's germline CDR1 is SGDLS and CDR2 YYNGEE. V was trimmed by 0 bases and J by 7 bases, leaving 17 bases between them.

The chain joins TRBV7-2 to TRBJ2-1; D is ambiguous. The CDR3 has 11 amino acids. Germline V gene data show CDR1 as SGHTA and CDR2 as FQGNSA. Trimming shortened V by 2 bases and J by 8 bases, and 4 bases separated the two germline ends. CDR3 coding DNA: TGTGCCAGCAGCTTAAGGTATGAGCAGTTCTTC. Its protein is CASSLRYEQFF.

This clone was seen a handful of times. The genes are TRBV5-6 and TRBJ2-2; D is undetermined. With 5 bases removed from V and 3 bases from J, the gap between germline ends came to 11 bases. This CDR3 contains 14 residues. Germline CDR1 SGHDT, CDR2 YYEEEE. This CDR3 is CASRVVGDTGELFF. CDR3 nucleotide sequence: TGTGCCAGCAGGGTTGTCGGAGACACCGGGGAGCTGTTTTTT.

This chain links TRBV6-5 with TRBJ2-1, with no clear D. V was pared by 6 bases and J by 8 bases, with 11 bases between. The CDR3 runs 12 residues. Germline CDR1 is MNHEY and CDR2 is SVGAGI. CDR3 sequence reads: CASSSHFHEQFF. The CDR3, as DNA: TGTGCCAGCAGCTCTCATTTCCATGAGCAGTTCTTC.

The chain links TRBV29-1 to TRBJ1-1; D is uncertain. The length of the CDR3 is 16 residues. Germline CDR1 reads SQVTM; CDR2 reads ANQGSEA. The V gene lost 1 base and the J gene lost 1 base, with 16 bases spanning the gap. The CDR3, as DNA: TGCAGCGTTGAAGTTTGGAATCCTAACAGGAACACTGAAGCTTTCTTT. Translated: CSVEVWNPNRNTEAFF. Together with reference TRBV29-1 and TRBJ1-1, the CDR3 gives the full variable domain: SAVISQKPSRDICQRGTSLTIQCQVDSQVTMMFWYRQQPGQSLTLIATANQGSEATYESGFVIDKFPISRPNLTFSTLTVSNMSPEDSSIYLCSVEVWNPNRNTEAFFGQGTRLTVV.

The rearrangement links TRBV29-1 to TRBJ2-7; 9 bases match TRBD1. V lost 7 bases to trimming and J lost 2 bases; unmatched junction nucleotides: 6. This CDR3 contains 13 residues. In germline, CDR1 is SQVTM, CDR2 ANQGSEA. CDR3 sequence: CSGRDRETYEQYF. For the CDR3, the DNA is TGCAGCGGCCGGGACAGGGAAACCTACGAGCAGTACTTC.